The rows below give T cell receptor beta chains drawn from one sample of a study of shared clonotypes between healthy human individuals. Sequencing was performed with immunoSEQ multiplex PCR; in TCRdb, only in-frame clones are kept and a portion is missing. The profile shows roughly 1,600,000 clones, less than 99% of them singletons. Specimen: naive CD4+ T cells sorted from blood. Receptor source: a man aged 25-45 years in good health. CDR3s include the opening cysteine and the closing phenylalanine or tryptophan. The order of the fields is V gene, clone size, J gene, D gene, CDR3 DNA, CDR3 protein. D genes are given only for firm matches. Expanded clones are given a class, and other clones once, few, many or no size at all.

>TRBV27|NA|TRBJ1-5|NA
TGTGCCACAGCAGCTGAGGGGCGGTACCCACGGCATTTT
CATAAEGRYPRHF
>TRBV7-6|NA|TRBJ2-7|NA
TGTGCCAGCAGCGGCCAGGGGTATCGAGGCGAGCAGTACTTC
CASSGQGYRGEQYF
>TRBV10-3|NA|TRBJ1-1|NA
TGTGCCATCAGTGACCCGACAGTGAACACTGAAGCTTTCTTT
CAISDPTVNTEAFF
>TRBV9|few|TRBJ2-7|NA
TGTGCCAGCAGCGTAGACAGTGCAACGTACGAGCAGTACTTC
CASSVDSATYEQYF
>TRBV2|NA|TRBJ2-3|NA
TGTGCCAGCAGTGAAGCGCAGGCTAATACGCAGTATTTT
CASSEAQANTQYF
>TRBV5-1|NA|TRBJ2-1|TRBD1
TGCGCCAGCAGCTTGGTAAAGGGGGCCCACAATGAGCAGTTCTTC
CASSLVKGAHNEQFF
>TRBV19|NA|TRBJ2-3|TRBD2
TGTGCCAGTAGTATAGGATTACTAGCGGGAGCCTTCACAGATACGCAGTATTTT
CASSIGLLAGAFTDTQYF
>TRBV18|NA|TRBJ2-7|TRBD2
TGTGCCAGCTCACCCTCCAGGACTAGCGGTTCCGACGAGCAGTACTTC
CASSPSRTSGSDEQYF
>TRBV7-2|NA|TRBJ2-7|TRBD2
TGTGCCAGCAGCTTGAGACTAGCGGCCTACGAGCAGTACTTC
CASSLRLAAYEQYF
>TRBV19|NA|TRBJ1-5|NA
TGTGCCAGTAGTATAGACGGGCAGGGTAGCAATCAGCCCCAGCATTTT
CASSIDGQGSNQPQHF
>TRBV7-3|NA|TRBJ2-2|NA
TGTGCCAGCAGCTTAACGGATAGCCCGGGGGCCACCGGGGAGCTGTTTTTT
CASSLTDSPGATGELFF
>TRBV11-2|NA|TRBJ2-5|NA
TGTGCCAGCAGCAAGAACATAGCCGCGGGACACACCCAGTACTTC
CASSKNIAAGHTQYF
>TRBV5-4|NA|TRBJ2-7|NA
TGTGCCAGCAGCCCCTCTCGGGGGACTTTCGGCTACGAGCAGTACTTC
CASSPSRGTFGYEQYF
>TRBV7-8|NA|TRBJ2-1|TRBD2
TGTGCCAGCAGCTTTTGGACTAGGAGTTCCTACAATGAGCAGTTCTTC
CASSFWTRSSYNEQFF
>TRBV6-1|few|TRBJ1-3|NA
TGTGCCAGCAGTGATCCCATAGGCTCCTCTGGAAACACCATATATTTT
CASSDPIGSSGNTIYF
>TRBV28|once|TRBJ2-7|TRBD1
TGTGCCACCGAGGGACAGTCCTACGAGCAGTACTTC
CATEGQSYEQYF
>TRBV9|NA|TRBJ2-1|NA
TGTGCCAGCAGCGTCGAAAGCTGGTACAATGAGCAGTTCTTC
CASSVESWYNEQFF
>TRBV7-9|NA|TRBJ2-7|NA
TGTGCCAGCAGCTTAGCGCAAGGGGCCGAGCAGTACTTC
CASSLAQGAEQYF